These 17 T cell receptor beta chains were sequenced from one sample in a study of response to subunit inactivated influenza vaccine. TCRdb re-called the RT-PCR reads through MiXCR, storing one row per CDR3 protein. The sample holds 250,000 to 350,000 distinct CDR3 sequences; 20% to 25% are singletons and the top ten take about 9.4%. Sequences were derived from PBMCs from blood, sampled approximately 20 months after vaccination. The receptors stem from a man aged 50-75 years who received an inactivated influenza vaccine.

This clonotype was detected only a few times. This chain links TRBV28 with TRBJ1-2; TRBD1 agrees at 12 bases. Germline V lookup: CDR1 MDHEN, CDR2 SYDVKM. The CDR3 sequence is 18 residues long. The ends lost 5 bases at V and 1 base at J; junction bases unmatched: 11. CDR3 loop: CASSATGTGGGHNYGYTF. In nucleotides, the CDR3 is TGTGCCAGCAGTGCAACCGGGACAGGGGGCGGTCATAACTATGGCTACACCTTC.

The V and J genes are TRBV5-5 and TRBJ2-1, with TRBD1 matching over 8 bases. Germline lookup yields CDR1 SGHKS and CDR2 YYEKEE (reference sequence). Trimming took 0 bases from V and 0 from J; bases not matched to a gene: 8. The length of the CDR3 is 18 residues. DNA for the CDR3: TGTGCCAGCAGCTTGGAAGGGACAGGACTTAGCTCCTACAATGAGCAGTTCTTC. Encoded protein: CASSLEGTGLSSYNEQFF.

The chain combines TRBV6-2 or TRBV6-3 with TRBJ2-1; maybe TRBD1 (6 bases). This CDR3 is built from 12 residues. Looked up from germline, CDR1 is MNHEY and CDR2 is SVGEGT. V was shortened by 4 bases and J by 10 bases, with 11 bases between the two germline ends. CDR3 coding DNA: TGTGCCAGCAGTTTCACAGGGATAGAGCAGTTCTTC. Its translation: CASSFTGIEQFF.

The table lists this clonotype with a few counts. The chain carries TRBV7-2 and TRBJ2-1, with 13 bases aligning to TRBD2. The J segment lost 1 base and the V segment lost 2 bases, leaving 8 bases of the junction unmatched. Germline loops: CDR1 SGHTA, CDR2 FQGNSA. This CDR3 is built from 19 residues. The CDR3 region has the DNA TGTGCCAGCAGCTTATCGGGGACTAGCGGGGTAGCGTCCTACAATGAGCAGTTCTTC. It specifies CASSLSGTSGVASYNEQFF.

This clonotype was picked up many times. The chain joins TRBV9 to TRBJ1-3; no firm D call. CDR1 SGDLS and CDR2 YYNGEE come from the germline V gene. CDR3 length equals 14 residues. Trimming stripped 0 bases from V and 4 bases from J, with 8 bases between. CDR3 sequence: CASSVGSSGNTIYF. CDR3 coding DNA: TGTGCCAGCAGCGTAGGGTCTTCGGGAAACACCATATATTTT.

This rearrangement joins TRBV20-1 to TRBJ1-1, with D perhaps TRBD1 (6 bases). The V end lost 4 bases, the J end lost 10 bases, and 31 bases lay between the germline ends. Germline CDR1 DFQATT, CDR2 SNEGSKA (reference sequence). The CDR3 covers 17 residues. CDR3 protein: CSAKGDKIRGPAVGAFF. In nucleotides, the CDR3 is TGCAGTGCTAAGGGAGATAAAATCAGGGGCCCCGCCGTTGGAGCTTTCTTT.

The rearrangement joins TRBV3-1 to TRBJ2-2; D call uncertain. The CDR3 is 11 amino acids. Germline assignment: CDR1 LGHDT and CDR2 YNNKEL (reference sequence). Trimming took off 2 bases at V and 6 bases at J, with 1 base between the two ends. CDR3: CASSQPGELFF. In DNA form, the CDR3 reads TGTGCCAGCAGCCAACCCGGGGAGCTGTTTTTT.

The chain couples TRBV4-2 to TRBJ1-2; TRBD1 matches at 9 bases. This CDR3 region has 16 residues. V lost 1 base, J lost 8 bases, and 11 bases stayed unmatched. The germline gives CDR1 LGHNA, CDR2 YNFKEQ. The DNA of the CDR3 is TGTGCCAGCAGCCAAGGAATGGGACAGGGCTTTGGAGGCTACACCTTC. This encodes CASSQGMGQGFGGYTF.

The chain recombines TRBV10-3 with TRBJ2-3; 8 nucleotides align to TRBD1. The CDR3 is 19 amino acids. Unmatched junction bases numbered 13, after V lost 0 bases and J lost 2 bases. Germline CDR1 ENHRY, CDR2 SYGVKD. The CDR3 is CAISESRNSGQGHTDTQYF. The CDR3 DNA reads TGTGCCATCAGTGAGTCACGAAATAGCGGACAGGGACACACAGATACGCAGTATTTT.

This clonotype was counted a few times. The genes are TRBV6-2 or TRBV6-3 and TRBJ2-7; D possibly corresponds to TRBD1 (5 bases). The CDR3 sequence is 12 residues long. Deletions cut 4 bases from V and 4 bases from J, with 8 bases between. Per the germline V gene, CDR1 is MNHEY and CDR2 is SVGEGT. The CDR3 here is CASSSQVYEQYF. CDR3 sequence (DNA): TGTGCCAGCAGTTCACAGGTTTACGAGCAGTACTTC.

This clonotype appeared a few times. This chain connects TRBV5-5 to TRBJ2-5; D is unclear. Germline CDR1 reads SGHKS; CDR2 reads YYEKEE (reference sequence). Trimming took 4 bases from V and 5 from J, leaving 21 bases between them. This CDR3 is 16 amino acids long. The CDR3 region is CASSSFQAGRRETQYF. In DNA, the CDR3 is TGTGCCAGCAGCAGCTTTCAAGCTGGCCGTCGTGAGACCCAGTACTTC. The full variable domain, with the rest looked up from reference TRBV5-5 and TRBJ2-5, is DAGVTQSPTHLIKTRGQQVTLRCSPISGHKSVSWYQQVLGQGPQFIFQYYEKEERGRGNFPDRFSARQFPNYSSELNVNALLLGDSALYLCASSSFQAGRRETQYFGPGTRLLVL.

The chain uses TRBV28 and TRBJ2-5, with TRBD1 matching 7 bases. The CDR3 runs 17 residues. The junction had 10 bases not matched to a gene; V was cut back by 1 base and J by 2 bases. The V gene's germline CDR1 is MDHEN and CDR2 SYDVKM. The DNA of the CDR3 is TGTGCCAGCAGTTTATACTTTCATAGGGGGCGGCAAGAGACCCAGTACTTC. This codes for CASSLYFHRGRQETQYF.

There are a few counts of this clonotype. V usage is TRBV28 and J usage is TRBJ1-3, with D possibly being TRBD1 (5 bases). The CDR3 consists of 15 residues. Germline lookup yields CDR1 MDHEN and CDR2 SYDVKM. Between the trimmed V and J ends, which lost 5 bases and 4 bases, there was a span of 15 bases. The CDR3 is CASSILWGTGNTIYF. The CDR3 bases are TGTGCCAGCAGTATCCTCTGGGGCACAGGAAACACCATATATTTT. The full variable domain, in which reference TRBV28 and TRBJ1-3 provide the parts outside the CDR3, is DVKVTQSSRYLVKRTGEKVFLECVQDMDHENMFWYRQDPGLGLRLIYFSYDVKMKEKGDIPEGYSVSREKKERFSLILESASTNQTSMYLCASSILWGTGNTIYFGEGSWLTVV.

V is TRBV6-4 and J is TRBJ2-1; D perhaps matches TRBD2 (5 bases). The CDR3 is 15 amino acids. V was pared by 4 bases and J by 0 bases, with 10 bases between. CDR1 is MRHNA, CDR2 SNTAGT, per germline. The CDR3 DNA reads as TGTGCCAGCAGTGTCTCGGGGAGCTCCTACAATGAGCAGTTCTTC. Amino acid sequence: CASSVSGSSYNEQFF.

The CDR3 DNA is TGTGCCAGCAGTCCGACAGGGTTGGTCACCGGGGAGCTGTTTTTT. Protein: CASSPTGLVTGELFF. The J gene is TRBJ2-2, the V gene TRBV6-2 or TRBV6-3; 7 positions agree with TRBD1. Germline trimming cut 5 bases from V and 4 bases from J; bases unmatched to any gene: 7. The CDR3 extends over 15 amino acids. Germline-derived CDR1 and CDR2 are MNHEY and SVGEGT.

Only a few counts were recorded for this clonotype. CDR3: CASSDWGGQNTNEQFF. CDR3 DNA: TGTGCCAGCAGCGATTGGGGGGGCCAAAATACCAATGAGCAGTTCTTC. The V and J genes are TRBV9 and TRBJ2-1, with D possibly being TRBD2 (7 bases). Trimming stripped 3 bases from V and 6 bases from J, with 19 bases between. Germline V gene data show CDR1 as SGDLS and CDR2 as YYNGEE. This CDR3 comprises 16 residues.

This clonotype was recorded a few times. The chain employs TRBV20-1 and TRBJ1-1; D unresolved. With 0 bases removed from V and 5 bases from J, the gap between germline ends came to 16 bases. The CDR3 consists of 15 residues. Germline CDR1 reads DFQATT; CDR2 reads SNEGSKA (reference sequence). CDR3 sequence reads: CSARDREGRGTEAFF. The CDR3 DNA follows: TGCAGTGCTAGAGATCGCGAAGGGCGCGGGACTGAAGCTTTCTTT.